These 17 T cell receptor beta chains share one sample of origin, sequenced in a study of blood T cell repertoires in COVID-19. Profiling relied on immunoSEQ multiplex PCR, and the TCRdb table lists in-frame clones only, not all of them. The table records some 390,000 clones, around 87% of them present only once. Sequenced input: peripheral blood. The receptors stem from a woman in her sixties or seventies with COVID-19, enrolled during active disease.

The chain joins TRBV5-1 to TRBJ2-3; TRBD2 agrees at 10 bases. J was trimmed by 4 bases and V by 4 bases; bases with no gene match: 9. The CDR3 length is 16 residues. Germline V gene sequence: CDR1 SGHRS, CDR2 YFSETQ. The CDR3 region has the DNA TGCGCCAGCAGCCCTAAGCGGGGGGGCCAGGCAGATACGCAGTATTTT. It encodes CASSPKRGGQADTQYF.

The chain links TRBV6-5 to TRBJ2-3, with a weak D call TRBD2 (5 bases). The length of the CDR3 is 15 residues. CDR1 MNHEY and CDR2 SVGAGI come from the germline V gene. V dropped 0 bases and J dropped 4 bases, with 11 bases sitting between them. The CDR3 spells CASSYSNGVADTQYF. The CDR3 DNA follows: TGTGCCAGCAGTTACTCCAACGGGGTTGCAGATACGCAGTATTTT.

The chain joins TRBV28 to TRBJ2-3, with 7 nucleotides matching TRBD2. In germline, CDR1 is MDHEN, CDR2 SYDVKM. This CDR3 is 12 amino acids long. Unmatched junction bases numbered 3, after V lost 11 bases and J lost 1 base. The CDR3 here is CAGSGGTDTQYF. The CDR3 nucleotides read TGTGCCGGGAGCGGGGGCACAGATACGCAGTATTTT.

V is TRBV4-2 and J is TRBJ1-1, with D hard to call. The CDR3 is 16 residues long. The V and J ends lost 4 bases and 4 bases respectively, with 19 bases between them. Germline V CDR1 and CDR2: LGHNA, YNFKEQ. The CDR3 nucleotides read TGTGCCAGCAGCCCCGAGCCCTATGGGCCGAGCACTGAAGCTTTCTTT. Protein sequence: CASSPEPYGPSTEAFF.

The genes are TRBV28 and TRBJ2-5; weak D call: TRBD1 (6 bases). Germline V CDR1 and CDR2: MDHEN, SYDVKM. The V gene lost 4 bases and the J gene lost 5 bases, with 17 bases spanning the gap. The length of the CDR3 is 15 residues. Here the CDR3 reads CASSWGRGVWETQYF. The CDR3 bases are TGTGCCAGCAGTTGGGGCAGGGGTGTTTGGGAGACCCAGTACTTC. Looking up the rest from reference TRBV28 and TRBJ2-5 gives the full variable domain: DVKVTQSSRYLVKRTGEKVFLECVQDMDHENMFWYRQDPGLGLRLIYFSYDVKMKEKGDIPEGYSVSREKKERFSLILESASTNQTSMYLCASSWGRGVWETQYFGPGTRLLVL.

V usage is TRBV7-3 and J usage is TRBJ1-2; the match to TRBD1 covers 8 bases. This CDR3 region has 17 residues. In germline, CDR1 is SGHTA, CDR2 FQGTGA. J gave up 8 bases and V 6 bases, and 20 bases lay outside the gene matches. For the CDR3, the DNA is TGTGCCAGCAGGTCAGCCCCGGGACAGGATGCTCAGGAGGGCTACACCTTC. Translating it yields CASRSAPGQDAQEGYTF.

The V and J genes are TRBV19 and TRBJ1-1; 7 bases agree with TRBD1. The germline gives CDR1 LNHDA, CDR2 SQIVND (reference sequence). The V gene end was trimmed by 7 bases and the J gene end by 1 base; junction bases not matched to a gene: 6. The CDR3 sequence is 14 residues long. CDR3 amino acids: CASNRGPGNTEAFF. The DNA of the CDR3 is TGTGCCAGTAACAGGGGCCCAGGGAACACTGAAGCTTTCTTT.

V gene TRBV5-1 combines with J gene TRBJ1-1, with D perhaps matching TRBD1 (5 bases). Trimming removed 6 bases from V and 9 bases from J, with 12 bases in between. CDR1 and CDR2 (germline): SGHRS, YFSETQ. This CDR3 is built from 11 residues. CDR3 coding DNA: TGCGCCAGCACAAACGGGGGGAAAGCTTTCTTT. Translation: CASTNGGKAFF.

The rearrangement joins TRBV28 to TRBJ2-3; tentative D call: TRBD2 (5 bases). V dropped 4 bases and J dropped 0 bases, with 17 bases sitting between them. Germline lookup yields CDR1 MDHEN and CDR2 SYDVKM. CDR3 length equals 17 residues. CDR3 DNA: TGTGCCAGCAGTTCCTCCGACGGACTCAAAAGCACAGATACGCAGTATTTT. Its translation is CASSSSDGLKSTDTQYF.

This clone was seen only once. V gene TRBV6-5 combines with J gene TRBJ1-6, with D perhaps TRBD1 (5 bases). This CDR3 has 15 amino acids. The V end was cut by 9 bases, the J end by 0 bases, with 12 bases between. Germline V CDR1 and CDR2: MNHEY, SVGAGI. The CDR3 DNA is TGTGCCAGTACGACAGTTAGCTCCTATAATTCACCCCTCCACTTT. Protein sequence: CASTTVSSYNSPLHF.

V and J are TRBV19 and TRBJ1-5; the match to TRBD1 covers 10 bases. The CDR3 runs 16 residues. The ends lost 4 bases at V and 6 bases at J; junction bases unmatched: 9. Germline-derived CDR1 and CDR2 are LNHDA and SQIVND (reference sequence). The CDR3: CASSRADRGRPQPQHF. DNA of the CDR3: TGTGCCAGTAGTAGGGCCGACAGGGGGCGGCCTCAGCCCCAGCATTTT.

This clone was observed a handful of times. The gene calls are TRBV4-1 and TRBJ1-2; D not resolved. V lost 5 bases, J lost 5 bases, and 15 bases lay in between. Germline V CDR1 and CDR2: MGHRA, YSYEKL. There are 14 residues in the CDR3. The CDR3 coding sequence is TGCGCCAGCAGCAATCCCGGGGTGTTGTATGGCTACACCTTC. This sequence encodes CASSNPGVLYGYTF.

CDR3 sequence (DNA): TGTGCCAGCAGCCCGGGACAGGGGGTTTTAGGACTGTTTTTT. Its translation: CASSPGQGVLGLFF. The chain links TRBV9 to TRBJ1-4; 11 positions agree with TRBD1. V shed 4 bases and J 13 bases; nucleotides not matched to a gene: 9. This CDR3 spans 14 amino acids. Germline V gene data show CDR1 as SGDLS and CDR2 as YYNGEE.

This rearrangement joins TRBV7-2 to TRBJ1-1; TRBD1 matches 10 bases. Germline CDR1 SGHTA, CDR2 FQGNSA. This CDR3 comprises 15 residues. Trimming at V came to 3 bases and at J to 5 bases, leaving 6 bases not matched to a gene. The CDR3 coding sequence is TGTGCCAGCAGCTTCCCGGGACAGGGGAATACTGAAGCTTTCTTT. Amino acid sequence: CASSFPGQGNTEAFF. The entire variable domain, with the rest obtained from reference TRBV7-2 and TRBJ1-1, is as follows: GAGVSQSPSNKVTEKGKDVELRCDPISGHTALYWYRQSLGQGLEFLIYFQGNSAPDKSGLPSDRFSAERTGGSVSTLTIQRTQQEDSAVYLCASSFPGQGNTEAFFGQGTRLTVV.

This sequence joins TRBV5-6 and TRBJ1-2; 7 nucleotides agree with TRBD1. The CDR3 contains 15 residues. V lost 5 bases to trimming and J lost 2 bases; unmatched junction nucleotides: 9. Per germline, CDR1 SGHDT and CDR2 YYEEEE. This CDR3 is CASRQPGGSNYGYTF. CDR3 DNA: TGTGCCAGCAGACAACCAGGGGGATCCAACTATGGCTACACCTTC.

The chain carries TRBV5-1 and TRBJ1-4; 9 bases are shared with TRBD1. The V gene end was trimmed by 1 base and the J gene end by 0 bases; junction bases not matched to a gene: 4. Germline lookup yields CDR1 SGHRS and CDR2 YFSETQ. This CDR3 is built from 17 residues. In nucleotides, the CDR3 is TGCGCCAGCAGCTTGACCACAGGGGGCACAACTAATGAAAAACTGTTTTTT. Its protein is CASSLTTGGTTNEKLFF.

The count of this clone is one. The chain joins TRBV5-6 to TRBJ1-5, with no clear D. The CDR3 length is 19 residues. Trimming took off 1 base at V and 1 base at J, with 21 bases between the two ends. Germline loops: CDR1 SGHDT, CDR2 YYEEEE. CDR3 nucleotides: TGTGCCAGCAGCTTGTTTTCGGTTACTGGACTGGGCAGCAATCAGCCCCAGCATTTT. Protein: CASSLFSVTGLGSNQPQHF. Full variable domain (missing parts from reference TRBV5-6 and TRBJ1-5): DAGVTQSPTHLIKTRGQQVTLRCSPKSGHDTVSWYQQALGQGPQFIFQYYEEEERQRGNFPDRFSGHQFPNYSSELNVNALLLGDSALYLCASSLFSVTGLGSNQPQHFGDGTRLSIL.